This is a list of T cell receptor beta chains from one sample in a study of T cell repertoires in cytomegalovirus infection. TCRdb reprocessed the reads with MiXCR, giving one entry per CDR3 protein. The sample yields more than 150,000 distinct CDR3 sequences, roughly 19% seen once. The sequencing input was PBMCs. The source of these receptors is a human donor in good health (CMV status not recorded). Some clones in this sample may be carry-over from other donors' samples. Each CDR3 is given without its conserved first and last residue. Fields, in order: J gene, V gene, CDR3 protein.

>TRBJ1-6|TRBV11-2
ASSLVGDSYSPLH
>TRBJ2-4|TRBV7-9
ASSLGAGLAKNIQY
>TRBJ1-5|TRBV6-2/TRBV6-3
ASRMSFNQPQH
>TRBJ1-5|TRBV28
ASSLSISAGARERAQH
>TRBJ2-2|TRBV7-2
ASSSSAVGTPTGELF
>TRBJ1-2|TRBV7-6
ASSSDLPPYGYT
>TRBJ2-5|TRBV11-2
ASSPRSLVGTLQETQY
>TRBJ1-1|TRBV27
ASSLYTQNTEAF
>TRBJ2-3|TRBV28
ASSFTSRNVLTDTQY
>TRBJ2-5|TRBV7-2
ASSLARGSETQY
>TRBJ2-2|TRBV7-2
ASSPGGWGLNTGELF
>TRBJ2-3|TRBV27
ASSLNIGPDTQY
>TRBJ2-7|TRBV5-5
ASSSGDAYEQY
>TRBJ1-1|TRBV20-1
SARETGNTEAF
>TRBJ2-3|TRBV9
ASNSGTTDTQY
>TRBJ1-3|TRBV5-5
ASSFELSSGNTIY
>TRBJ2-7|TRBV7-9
ASSPYGGGGRAEQY
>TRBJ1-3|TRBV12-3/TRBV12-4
ASSSRQVVGNTIY
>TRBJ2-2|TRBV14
ASSRYRSGGLF
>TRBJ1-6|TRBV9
ASSTMGGSPLH
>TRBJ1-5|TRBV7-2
ASSQMGQGLGNQPQH
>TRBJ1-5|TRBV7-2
ASSLSQGAGQPQH
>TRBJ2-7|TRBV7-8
ASSPLGGPYEQY
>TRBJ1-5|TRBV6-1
ASSEGSRSNQPQH
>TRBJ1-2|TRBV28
ASRPQGSNGYT
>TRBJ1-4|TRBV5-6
ASSLFRNEKLF
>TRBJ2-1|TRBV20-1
SAREIGGTSSEQF
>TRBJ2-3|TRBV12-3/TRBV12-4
ASSLQSTQY
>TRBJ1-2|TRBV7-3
ASSSQQGAGRGYT
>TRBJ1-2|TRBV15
ATSRDRVPGYT
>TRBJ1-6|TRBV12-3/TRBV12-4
ASSRIRRTGGRNSPLH
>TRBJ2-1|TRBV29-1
SGNRDPNEQF
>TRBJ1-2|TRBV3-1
ASSKSDTGYGYT
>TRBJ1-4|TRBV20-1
SASIAKKLF
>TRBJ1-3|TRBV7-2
ASAWTSTSGNTIY
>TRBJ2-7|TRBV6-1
ASSESRETEQY
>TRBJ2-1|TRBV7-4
ASSTGLAQGDEQF
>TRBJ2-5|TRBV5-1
ASSLSGTNQETQY
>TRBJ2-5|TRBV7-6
ASSPEGQETQY
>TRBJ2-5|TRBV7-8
ASSLAASGSQETQY
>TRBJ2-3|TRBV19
ASTSGDTDTQY
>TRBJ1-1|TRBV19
ASSLQGPMNTEAF
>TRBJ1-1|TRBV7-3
ASSPAGGGYTEAF
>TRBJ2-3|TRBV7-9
ASSPPGGTSTDTQY